This TCR beta chain was obtained from a study of control samples from healthy donors and cancer patients. Generated by immunoSEQ multiplex PCR, the TCRdb table keeps only in-frame clones and is missing some. The top ten clones hold more than 1.1% of a sample with 150,000 to 200,000 clones, around 94% of them seen once. In germline, CDR1 is MNHEY, CDR2 SVGEGT. The ends were cut back, 6 bases at V and 0 bases at J, with 18 bases in the middle. This CDR3 comprises 17 residues. The clonotype comes from a woman between 18 and 30 years old in good health. Sequenced input: blood. J is TRBJ2-4 and V is TRBV6-2 or TRBV6-3, with D uncertain. CDR3 region: CASSPRLNTGAKNIQYF. CDR3 bases: TGTGCCAGCAGCCCTAGACTTAATACGGGAGCCAAAAACATTCAGTACTTC.